The 32 T cell receptor beta chains listed next were all sequenced from one sample in a study of blood T cells in healthy people across ages. Primed by a sample-barcoded 5' primer and a J-beta primer mix, a second PCR proceeded for 7 to 11 cycles. TCRdb reanalysed the 5' RACE reads using MiXCR and keeps one entry per CDR3 protein. The data show roughly 1,800,000 distinct CDR3 sequences, around 50% seen once. Sequencing was performed on blood. The receptor source for this set is a woman in her forties in good health.

The chain has TRBV28 and TRBJ2-3, with a possible D match to TRBD2 (5 bases). Germline loops: CDR1 MDHEN, CDR2 SYDVKM. Trimming took off 10 bases at V and 0 bases at J, with 11 bases between the two ends. The CDR3 has 13 residues. CDR3 nucleotide sequence: TGTGCCACCAAAGCGGAAAGCACAGATACGCAGTATTTT. As protein: CATKAESTDTQYF.

This clonotype was seen a handful of times. V gene TRBV27 combines with J gene TRBJ2-7, with D perhaps assigned TRBD1 or TRBD2 (5 bases each). CDR1 is MNHEY and CDR2 is SMNVEV in the germline V gene (reference sequence). Trimming pared 5 bases from V and 2 bases from J, leaving 13 bases between. The CDR3 is 14 amino acids. The CDR3 coding sequence is TGTGCCAGCAGTCCCCGGGGCCCGACCTACGAGCAGTACTTC. Protein product: CASSPRGPTYEQYF.

The rearrangement links TRBV7-8 to TRBJ2-3; 10 bases fit TRBD2. After removal of 6 bases from V and 5 bases from J, the junction contained 8 bases not matched to a gene. Germline CDR1 is SGHVS and CDR2 is FQNEAQ. This CDR3 region has 15 residues. The CDR3 here is CASSPTSGVRDTQYF. The DNA for the CDR3 is TGTGCCAGCAGTCCAACTAGCGGGGTTCGAGATACGCAGTATTTT.

This sequence joins TRBV12-3 or TRBV12-4 and TRBJ1-1; the match to TRBD1 covers 9 bases. CDR3 length equals 16 residues. Losses at the gene ends were 4 bases for V and 1 base for J; bases not matched to a gene: 7. The DNA of the CDR3 is TGTGCCAGCAGTTCGCTACAGGGGGCCCGGAACACTGAAGCTTTCTTT. Translating it yields CASSSLQGARNTEAFF.

This clonotype was detected only a few times. The chain links TRBV5-1 to TRBJ2-5; D call uncertain. CDR1 and CDR2 from the germline V gene are SGHRS and YFSETQ. V was trimmed by 0 bases and J by 5 bases, leaving 11 bases between them. This CDR3 has 14 amino acids. CDR3 sequence reads: CASSLEGFGETQYF. CDR3 in DNA: TGCGCCAGCAGCTTGGAAGGGTTTGGGGAGACCCAGTACTTC.

The genes are TRBV5-1 and TRBJ2-2, with a tentative D call TRBD1 (6 bases). Germline CDR1 is SGHRS and CDR2 is YFSETQ. The CDR3 contains 15 residues. The ends were cut back, 4 bases at V and 1 base at J, with 11 bases in the middle. The CDR3 DNA follows: TGCGCCAGCAGCCCGGGACAACAGAACACCGGGGAGCTGTTTTTT. This translates into CASSPGQQNTGELFF.

The chain uses TRBV4-1 and TRBJ2-6; D is perhaps TRBD1 or TRBD2 (6 bases each). This CDR3 spans 18 amino acids. V was trimmed by 0 bases and J by 4 bases, leaving 16 bases between them. The germline gives CDR1 MGHRA, CDR2 YSYEKL. In DNA, the CDR3 is TGCGCCAGCAGCCAAGAAGGGGGGTCTAAAATCGGGGCCAACGTCCTGACTTTC. Its translation is CASSQEGGSKIGANVLTF.

This clonotype has a handful of counts. V gene TRBV4-1 combines with J gene TRBJ2-3; D is perhaps TRBD2 (7 bases). The CDR3 totals 14 residues. CDR1 and CDR2 (germline): MGHRA, YSYEKL. Trimming left V 7 bases short and J 2 bases short, with 13 bases between. CDR3 nucleotide sequence: TGCGCCAGCACGGCGGGGGCCAACACAGATACGCAGTATTTT. Protein sequence: CASTAGANTDTQYF.

The rearrangement uses TRBV10-3 and TRBJ1-5, with 7 bases lining up with TRBD1. This CDR3 spans 15 amino acids. V was clipped by 6 bases and J by 4 bases; unmatched bases: 9. Germline assignment: CDR1 ENHRY and CDR2 SYGVKD. The CDR3: CAISSRTGDNQPQHF. As DNA, the CDR3 is TGTGCCATCAGCTCCCGGACAGGAGATAATCAGCCCCAGCATTTT.

This clonotype was observed a handful of times. CDR3 loop: CASSSPRDSQETQYF. The CDR3 nucleotides are TGTGCCAGCAGTTCCCCCCGGGACAGTCAAGAGACCCAGTACTTC. This rearrangement joins TRBV6-5 to TRBJ2-5; 7 positions match TRBD1. Per germline, CDR1 MNHEY and CDR2 SVGAGI. V was clipped by 4 bases and J by 2 bases; unmatched bases: 7. The CDR3 contains 15 residues.

The chain combines TRBV20-1 with TRBJ1-2; no clear D. Germline V gives CDR1 DFQATT, CDR2 SNEGSKA (reference sequence). V dropped 6 bases and J dropped 8 bases, with 10 bases sitting between them. The CDR3 extends over 10 amino acids. The CDR3 loop reads CSAQSGGYTF. CDR3 in DNA: TGCAGTGCCCAGAGTGGGGGCTACACCTTC.

This chain links TRBV20-1 with TRBJ2-3; 12 bases are shared with TRBD2. Germline V gene data show CDR1 as DFQATT and CDR2 as SNEGSKA (reference sequence). This CDR3 has 16 residues. Germline trimming cut 6 bases from V and 0 bases from J; bases unmatched to any gene: 7. CDR3 protein: CSAEGLAGLSTDTQYF. The CDR3, as DNA: TGCAGTGCCGAAGGACTAGCGGGGCTTAGCACAGATACGCAGTATTTT.

V and J are TRBV27 and TRBJ2-5; TRBD1 matches at 9 bases. J was trimmed by 3 bases and V by 2 bases; bases with no gene match: 4. This CDR3 has 15 residues. Germline-derived CDR1 and CDR2 are MNHEY and SMNVEV (reference sequence). The CDR3 sequence: CASSLRRDREETQYF. The CDR3, as DNA: TGTGCCAGCAGTTTAAGGCGGGACAGGGAAGAGACCCAGTACTTC.

V is TRBV20-1 and J is TRBJ2-5; no clear D gene. With 0 bases removed from V and 7 bases from J, the gap between germline ends came to 15 bases. The CDR3 has 14 residues. Looked up from germline, CDR1 is DFQATT and CDR2 is SNEGSKA (reference sequence). The DNA for the CDR3 is TGCAGTGCTAGAGATTTAGCCAGCGTTGGGACCCAGTACTTC. It specifies CSARDLASVGTQYF.

The chain uses TRBV20-1 and TRBJ2-4; D uncertain. The J call may be in error: the DNA end matches TRBJ2-7 better. CDR1 is DFQATT and CDR2 is SNEGSKA in the germline V gene (reference sequence). The CDR3 runs to 11 residues. The CDR3 loop reads CSAPRFFEQYF. CDR3 sequence (DNA): TGCAGTGCGCCCCGTTTTTTCGAGCAGTACTTC.

Only a few counts were recorded for this clonotype. The chain has TRBV7-2 and TRBJ2-1; TRBD1 is a possible D gene (6 bases). This CDR3 is built from 13 residues. Trimming left V 5 bases short and J 7 bases short, with 12 bases between. In germline, CDR1 is SGHTA, CDR2 FQGNSA. Here the CDR3 DNA reads TGTGCCAGCAGCGTGTTACAGGGAAATGAGCAGTTCTTC. Residues: CASSVLQGNEQFF.

The V and J genes are TRBV20-1 and TRBJ1-5; weak D call: TRBD1 (5 bases). The germline V gene has CDR1 DFQATT and CDR2 SNEGSKA (reference sequence). The CDR3 length is 13 residues. The germline V and J ends were trimmed by 3 bases and 5 bases, with 11 bases remaining between them. CDR3 nucleotides: TGCAGTGCTAGTTTTCAGGGATATCAGCCCCAGCATTTT. This translates into CSASFQGYQPQHF.

The J gene is TRBJ1-6, the V gene TRBV12-3 or TRBV12-4; weak D call: TRBD1 (5 bases). V shed 11 bases and J shed 8 bases, with 16 bases lying between them. The CDR3 is 13 residues long. The CDR3 bases are TGTGCCGGCAACCCCCGAGGGGATTCACCCCTCCACTTT. Translated, it gives CAGNPRGDSPLHF.

This clonotype was counted only a few times. The genes are TRBV5-1 and TRBJ2-5; 16 bases are shared with TRBD2. The V gene's germline CDR1 is SGHRS and CDR2 YFSETQ. Germline trimming cut 4 bases from V and 1 base from J; bases unmatched to any gene: 10. The CDR3 length is 19 residues. This CDR3 is CASSRIKGTSGGVQETQYF. The CDR3 DNA reads TGCGCCAGCAGCCGAATAAAGGGGACTAGCGGGGGGGTCCAAGAGACCCAGTACTTC.

This chain joins TRBV6-6 and TRBJ1-6, with D tentatively TRBD1 (5 bases). From germline, CDR1 is MNHNY and CDR2 SVGAGI (reference sequence). The CDR3 contains 14 residues. V shed 2 bases and J shed 5 bases, with 7 bases lying between them. The CDR3 spells CASSYGGNNSPLHF. In DNA, the CDR3 is TGTGCCAGCAGTTACGGGGGGAATAATTCACCCCTCCACTTT.

This clonotype was seen more than once but under ten times. The chain links TRBV12-3 or TRBV12-4 to TRBJ2-7; 8 bases match TRBD2. J was trimmed by 3 bases and V by 7 bases; bases with no gene match: 5. This CDR3 has 13 amino acids. The CDR3 DNA follows: TGTGCCAGCACGCGGGGGGCGGTCTACGAGCAGTACTTC. It is translated as CASTRGAVYEQYF.

The genes are TRBV12-3 or TRBV12-4 and TRBJ1-2, with no clear D. The CDR3 runs 13 residues. The V end lost 3 bases, the J end lost 8 bases, and 13 bases lay between the germline ends. The chain's CDR3 is CASSLTGHSGYTF. CDR3 nucleotides: TGTGCCAGCAGTTTGACCGGTCATTCGGGCTACACCTTC.

The chain has TRBV5-1 and TRBJ1-2; 7 bases fit TRBD1. The junction had 6 bases not matched to a gene; V was cut back by 0 bases and J by 4 bases. The CDR3 is 15 residues long. CDR1 SGHRS and CDR2 YFSETQ come from the germline V gene. CDR3 nucleotide sequence: TGCGCCAGCAGCTTGGATCCAGGGGGAGCCTATGGCTACACCTTC. This encodes CASSLDPGGAYGYTF.

This clonotype has only a few counts. This chain joins TRBV28 and TRBJ2-2; 10 bases align to TRBD1. The ends lost 11 bases at V and 4 bases at J; junction bases unmatched: 7. CDR1 and CDR2 from the germline V gene are MDHEN and SYDVKM. CDR3 size: 14 residues. CDR3 sequence: CAGETGGGTGELFF. CDR3 DNA sequence: TGTGCCGGAGAGACAGGGGGCGGCACCGGGGAGCTGTTTTTT.

The chain carries TRBV7-3 and TRBJ2-3, with D maybe TRBD2 (7 bases). The CDR3 length is 15 residues. Germline values: CDR1 SGHTA, CDR2 FQGTGA. With 5 bases removed from V and 6 bases from J, the gap between germline ends came to 18 bases. The chain's CDR3 is CASSLMGGRRDTQYF. CDR3 in DNA: TGTGCCAGCAGCCTAATGGGGGGGCGCAGGGATACGCAGTATTTT. The variable domain in full, with the rest retrieved from reference TRBV7-3 and TRBJ2-3, is GAGVSQTPSNKVTEKGKYVELRCDPISGHTALYWYRQSLGQGPEFLIYFQGTGAADDSGLPNDRFFAVRPEGSVSTLKIQRTERGDSAVYLCASSLMGGRRDTQYFGPGTRLTVL.

The chain couples TRBV7-2 to TRBJ1-1, with a weak D call TRBD1 (5 bases). Trimming removed 2 bases at V and 5 bases at J, with 15 bases between. CDR1 and CDR2 from the germline V gene are SGHTA and FQGNSA. The CDR3 loop spans 15 amino acids. The CDR3 DNA reads TGTGCCAGCAGCTTACTAGGGGCGGACTCAACTGAAGCTTTCTTT. Protein product: CASSLLGADSTEAFF.

The rearrangement links TRBV5-1 to TRBJ1-5; D not resolved. Germline V lookup: CDR1 SGHRS, CDR2 YFSETQ. Trimming took off 0 bases at V and 7 bases at J, with 8 bases between the two ends. The CDR3 length is 13 residues. The DNA of the CDR3 is TGCGCCAGCAGCTTGGACCCCACCCAGCCCCAGCATTTT. This sequence encodes CASSLDPTQPQHF.

The V call is TRBV20-1, the J call TRBJ1-2, with D tentatively TRBD1 (5 bases). Trimming stripped 5 bases from V and 8 bases from J, with 27 bases between. The CDR3 runs to 16 residues. Germline V lookup: CDR1 DFQATT, CDR2 SNEGSKA (reference sequence). The CDR3 here is CSAPTWGNTEGRGYTF. In nucleotides, the CDR3 is TGCAGTGCTCCAACATGGGGGAACACAGAGGGGCGAGGCTACACCTTC.

This clonotype showed up just a few times. The CDR3 DNA sequence: TGTGCCAGCAGCCGACAGGGGGCTTTAGCCAAAAACATTCAGTACTTC. Its protein product is CASSRQGALAKNIQYF. The chain recombines TRBV7-9 with TRBJ2-4, with TRBD1 matching 10 bases. Germline loops: CDR1 SEHNR, CDR2 FQNEAQ (reference sequence). V shed 5 bases, J shed 0 bases, and the junction held 4 bases outside the gene matches. There are 16 residues in the CDR3. Looking up the rest from reference TRBV7-9 and TRBJ2-4 gives the full variable domain: DTGVSQNPRHKITKRGQNVTFRCDPISEHNRLYWYRQTLGQGPEFLTYFQNEAQLEKSRLLSDRFSAERPKGSFSTLEIQRTEQGDSAMYLCASSRQGALAKNIQYFGAGTRLSVL.

This CDR3 reads CSARQARGFGVSNQPQHF. The CDR3 nucleotides read TGCAGTGCTAGACAAGCCAGGGGGTTCGGAGTTAGCAATCAGCCCCAGCATTTT. The chain recombines TRBV20-1 with TRBJ1-5; 7 nucleotides match TRBD1. The CDR3 runs 18 residues. The J segment lost 0 bases and the V segment lost 2 bases, leaving 13 bases of the junction unmatched. Germline values: CDR1 DFQATT, CDR2 SNEGSKA (reference sequence).

This rearrangement joins TRBV7-9 to TRBJ2-1; weak D call: TRBD1 (6 bases). Germline CDR1 is SEHNR and CDR2 is FQNEAQ (reference sequence). The CDR3 runs 13 residues. Trimming removed 4 bases at V and 9 bases at J, with 13 bases between. The CDR3 nucleotides are TGTGCCAGCAGCTCCCACAGGGTTGCTGAGCAGTTCTTC. It specifies CASSSHRVAEQFF.

About this clonotype: An end of the junction differs from the germline gene, which may be a read error. The chain carries TRBV6-6 and TRBJ2-1, with 7 bases fitting TRBD1. This CDR3 has 16 residues. Germline CDR1 and CDR2: MNHNY and SVGAGI (reference sequence). CDR3 region: CASIPDRRFSYNERFF. In nucleotides, the CDR3 is TGTGCCAGCATCCCGGACAGGAGGTTCTCCTACAATGAGCGGTTCTTC.